The clone carrying this TCR beta chain was observed a handful of times. This sample was taken from a study of blood T cells in healthy people across ages. A second PCR of roughly 6 to 12 cycles used a sample-barcoded 5' primer and a J-beta primer mix. Each cDNA molecule was tagged by a template-switch adaptor with 12 random nucleotides. Via MiXCR, TCRdb re-called the 5' RACE reads, giving one row per CDR3 protein. In the table there are some 800,000 distinct CDR3 sequences, roughly 25% of which are singletons. V was trimmed by 0 bases and J by 7 bases, leaving 8 bases between them. This CDR3 has 14 residues. Germline V lookup: CDR1 SGDLS, CDR2 YYNGEE. The same sample was also studied in work on T cells of mothers and their children. As that report states: Over 8.5 million reads per mother and around 3.2 million per child were obtained.

V and J are TRBV9 and TRBJ1-6; unclear D gene. Sequenced material: blood. This sequence was found in a boy between 5 and 17 years old in good health. This chain's CDR3 is CASSVVDFNSPLHF. As DNA, the CDR3 is TGTGCCAGCAGCGTAGTAGACTTCAATTCACCCCTCCACTTT.